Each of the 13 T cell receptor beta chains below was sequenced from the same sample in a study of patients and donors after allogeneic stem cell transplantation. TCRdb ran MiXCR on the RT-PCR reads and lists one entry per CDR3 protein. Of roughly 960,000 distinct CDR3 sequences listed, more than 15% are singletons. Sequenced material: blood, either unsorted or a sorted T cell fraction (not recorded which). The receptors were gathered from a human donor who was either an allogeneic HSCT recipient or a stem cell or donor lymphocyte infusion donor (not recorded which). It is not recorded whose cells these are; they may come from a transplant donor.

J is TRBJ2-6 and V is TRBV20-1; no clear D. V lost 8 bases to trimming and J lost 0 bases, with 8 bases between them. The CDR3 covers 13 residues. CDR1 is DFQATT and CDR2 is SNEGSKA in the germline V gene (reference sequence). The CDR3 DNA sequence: TGCAGTAGCCACGTCTCTGGGGCCAACGTCCTGACTTTC. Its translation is CSSHVSGANVLTF.

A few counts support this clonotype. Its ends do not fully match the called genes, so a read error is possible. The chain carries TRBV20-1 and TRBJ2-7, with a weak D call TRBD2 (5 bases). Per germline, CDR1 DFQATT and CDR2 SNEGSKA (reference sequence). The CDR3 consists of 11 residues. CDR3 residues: CSASGVNDHDF. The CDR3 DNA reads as TGCAGTGCTAGCGGGGTGAACGATCACGACTTC.

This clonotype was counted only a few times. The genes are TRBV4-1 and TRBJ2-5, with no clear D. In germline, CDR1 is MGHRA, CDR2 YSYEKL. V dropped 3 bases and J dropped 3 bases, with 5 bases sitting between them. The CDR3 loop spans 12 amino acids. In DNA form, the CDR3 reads TGCGCCAGCAGCCAGAACGAAGAGACCCAGTACTTC. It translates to CASSQNEETQYF.

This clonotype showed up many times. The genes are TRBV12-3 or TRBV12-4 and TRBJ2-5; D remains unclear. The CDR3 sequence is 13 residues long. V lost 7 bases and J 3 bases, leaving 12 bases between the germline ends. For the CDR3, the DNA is TGTGCCAGCACCCTCATAGGTGAAGAGACCCAGTACTTC. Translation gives CASTLIGEETQYF.

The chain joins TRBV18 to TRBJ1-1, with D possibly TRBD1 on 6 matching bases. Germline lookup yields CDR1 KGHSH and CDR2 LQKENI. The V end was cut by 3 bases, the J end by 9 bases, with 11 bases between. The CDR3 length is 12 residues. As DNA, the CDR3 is TGTGCCAGCTCACCGGACAGAGACAAAGCTTTCTTT. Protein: CASSPDRDKAFF.

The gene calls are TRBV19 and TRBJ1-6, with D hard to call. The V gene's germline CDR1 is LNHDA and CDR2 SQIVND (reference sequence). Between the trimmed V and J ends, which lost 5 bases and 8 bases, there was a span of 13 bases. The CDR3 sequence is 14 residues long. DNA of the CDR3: TGTGCCAGTAGTCCTACGGGAGATGATTCACCCCTCCACTTT. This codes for CASSPTGDDSPLHF.

CDR3 in DNA: TGTGCCAACCGACACCGAGCGGGGGACTACAATGAGCAGTTCTTC. It translates to CANRHRAGDYNEQFF. V usage is TRBV21-1 and J usage is TRBJ2-1; TRBD2, the table's D call, lacks a check against the DNA. TRBV21-1 is shown as a pseudogene. The CDR3 is 15 residues long.

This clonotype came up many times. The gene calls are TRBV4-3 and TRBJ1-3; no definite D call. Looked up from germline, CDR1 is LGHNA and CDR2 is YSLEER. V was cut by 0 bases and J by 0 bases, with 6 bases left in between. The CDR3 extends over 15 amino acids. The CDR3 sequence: CASSQDRYSGNTIYF. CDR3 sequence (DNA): TGCGCCAGCAGCCAAGATCGGTACTCTGGAAACACCATATATTTT.

The DNA of the CDR3 is TGCAGTGCTAGCCCAATCCTAGCGGGAGGAACAGATACGCAGTATTTT. Protein sequence: CSASPILAGGTDTQYF. The V gene is TRBV20-1, the J gene TRBJ2-3; 11 bases agree with TRBD2. This CDR3 spans 16 amino acids. J lost 3 bases, V lost 3 bases, and 8 bases had no gene match. CDR1 DFQATT and CDR2 SNEGSKA come from the germline V gene (reference sequence).

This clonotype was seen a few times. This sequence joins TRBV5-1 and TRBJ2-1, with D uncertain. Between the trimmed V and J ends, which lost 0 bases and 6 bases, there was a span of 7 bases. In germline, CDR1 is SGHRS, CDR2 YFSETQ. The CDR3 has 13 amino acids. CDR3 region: CASSLGYPNEQFF. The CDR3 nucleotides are TGCGCCAGCAGCTTGGGGTACCCCAATGAGCAGTTCTTC. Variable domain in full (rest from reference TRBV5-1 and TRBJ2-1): KAGVTQTPRYLIKTRGQQVTLSCSPISGHRSVSWYQQTPGQGLQFLFEYFSETQRNKGNFPGRFSGRQFSNSRSEMNVSTLELGDSALYLCASSLGYPNEQFFGPGTRLTVL.

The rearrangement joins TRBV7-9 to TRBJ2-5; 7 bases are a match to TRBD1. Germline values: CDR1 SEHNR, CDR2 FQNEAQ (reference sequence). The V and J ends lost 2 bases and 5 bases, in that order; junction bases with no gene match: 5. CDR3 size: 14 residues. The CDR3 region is CASSLIQGQETQYF. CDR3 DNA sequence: TGTGCCAGCAGCTTAATCCAGGGACAGGAGACCCAGTACTTC.

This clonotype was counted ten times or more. CDR3 in amino acids: CASSQEAGSVYEQFF. The CDR3 region has the DNA TGTGCCAGCAGCCAAGAGGCTGGGAGTGTCTATGAGCAGTTCTTC. The chain couples TRBV4-2 to TRBJ2-1, with D possibly matching TRBD2 (5 bases). The V gene's germline CDR1 is LGHNA and CDR2 YNFKEQ. V was trimmed by 0 bases and J by 8 bases, leaving 14 bases between them. The CDR3 covers 15 residues.

CDR3 in amino acids: CASGGANEKLFF. In nucleotides, the CDR3 is TGTGCCAGCGGGGGGGCTAATGAAAAACTGTTTTTT. The chain is built from TRBV5-4 and TRBJ1-4, with D maybe TRBD1 (5 bases). The CDR3 runs 12 residues. CDR1 is SGHNT and CDR2 is YYREEE in the germline V gene (reference sequence). V gave up 7 bases and J gave up 3 bases, with 7 bases separating them.